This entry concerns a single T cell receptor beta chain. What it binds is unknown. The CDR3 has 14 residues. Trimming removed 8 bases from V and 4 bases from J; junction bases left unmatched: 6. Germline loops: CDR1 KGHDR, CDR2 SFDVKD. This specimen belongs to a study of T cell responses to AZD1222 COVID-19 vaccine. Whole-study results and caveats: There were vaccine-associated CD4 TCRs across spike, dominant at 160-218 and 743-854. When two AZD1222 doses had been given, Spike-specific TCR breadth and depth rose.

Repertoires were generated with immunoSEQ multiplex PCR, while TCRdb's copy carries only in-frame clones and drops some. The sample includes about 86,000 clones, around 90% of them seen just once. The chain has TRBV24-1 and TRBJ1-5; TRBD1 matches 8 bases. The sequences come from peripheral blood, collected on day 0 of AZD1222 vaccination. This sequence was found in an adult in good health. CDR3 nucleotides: TGTGCCACCAAGGCAGGGGGCGCAAATCAGCCCCAGCATTTT. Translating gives CATKAGGANQPQHF.